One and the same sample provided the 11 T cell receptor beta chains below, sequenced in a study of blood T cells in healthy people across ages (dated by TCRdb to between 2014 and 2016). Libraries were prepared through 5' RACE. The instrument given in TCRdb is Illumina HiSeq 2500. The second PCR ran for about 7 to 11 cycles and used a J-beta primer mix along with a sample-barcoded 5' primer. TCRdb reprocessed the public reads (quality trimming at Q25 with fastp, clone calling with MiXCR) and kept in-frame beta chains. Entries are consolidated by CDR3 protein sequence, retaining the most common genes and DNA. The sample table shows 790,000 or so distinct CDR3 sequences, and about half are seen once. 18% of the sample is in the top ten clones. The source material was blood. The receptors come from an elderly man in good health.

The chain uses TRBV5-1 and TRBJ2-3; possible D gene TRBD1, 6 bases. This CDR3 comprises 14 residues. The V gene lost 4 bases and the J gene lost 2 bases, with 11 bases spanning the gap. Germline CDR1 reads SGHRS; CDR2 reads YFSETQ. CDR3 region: CASSTTGFTDTQYF. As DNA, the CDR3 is TGCGCCAGCAGCACGACAGGATTCACAGATACGCAGTATTTT.

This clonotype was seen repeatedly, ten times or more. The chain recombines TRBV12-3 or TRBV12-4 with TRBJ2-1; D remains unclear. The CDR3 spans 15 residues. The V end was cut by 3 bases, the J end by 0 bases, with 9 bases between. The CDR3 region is CASSLRSRSYNEQFF. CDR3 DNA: TGTGCCAGCAGTTTGAGGTCCCGCTCCTACAATGAGCAGTTCTTC.

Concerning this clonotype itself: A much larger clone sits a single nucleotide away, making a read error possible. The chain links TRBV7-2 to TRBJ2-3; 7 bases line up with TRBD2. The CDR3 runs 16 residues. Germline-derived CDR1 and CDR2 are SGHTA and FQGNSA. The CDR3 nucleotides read TGTGCCAGCAGCTTAGGGGTTCTAGCGGTCACAGATATGCAGTATTTT. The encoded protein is CASSLGVLAVTDMQYF.

The CDR3 region has the DNA TGTGCCAGCAGGCGTAGCGGGGGGGCCGTCTACAATGAGCAGTTCTTC. As protein: CASRRSGGAVYNEQFF. This chain links TRBV28 with TRBJ2-1; 11 nucleotides match TRBD2. The CDR3 length is 16 residues. From germline, CDR1 is MDHEN and CDR2 SYDVKM. Trimming took 6 bases from V and 3 from J; bases not matched to a gene: 7.

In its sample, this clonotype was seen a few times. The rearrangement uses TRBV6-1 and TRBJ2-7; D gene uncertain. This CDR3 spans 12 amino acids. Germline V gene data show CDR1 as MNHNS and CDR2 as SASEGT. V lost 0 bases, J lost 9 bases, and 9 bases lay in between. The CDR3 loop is CASSEAQTAQYF. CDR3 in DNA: TGTGCCAGCAGTGAAGCGCAAACGGCGCAGTACTTC.

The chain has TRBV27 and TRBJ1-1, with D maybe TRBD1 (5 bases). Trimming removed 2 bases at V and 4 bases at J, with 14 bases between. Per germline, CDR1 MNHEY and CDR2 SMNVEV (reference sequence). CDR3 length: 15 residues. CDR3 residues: CASSLAIQGSTEAFF. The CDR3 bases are TGTGCCAGCAGTTTAGCCATCCAGGGTTCCACTGAAGCTTTCTTT.

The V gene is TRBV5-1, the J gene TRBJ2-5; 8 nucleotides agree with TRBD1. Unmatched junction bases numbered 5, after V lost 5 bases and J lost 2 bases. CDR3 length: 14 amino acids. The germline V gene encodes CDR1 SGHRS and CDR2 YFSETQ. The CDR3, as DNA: TGCGCCAGCAGACGGACAGGGCAACAAGAGACCCAGTACTTC. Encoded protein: CASRRTGQQETQYF.

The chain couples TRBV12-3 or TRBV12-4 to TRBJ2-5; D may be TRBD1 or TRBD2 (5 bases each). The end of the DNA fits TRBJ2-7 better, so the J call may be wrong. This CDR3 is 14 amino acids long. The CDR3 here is CASSPGTARYEQYF. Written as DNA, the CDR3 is TGTGCCAGCAGCCCGGGGACGGCTCGGTACGAGCAGTACTTC.

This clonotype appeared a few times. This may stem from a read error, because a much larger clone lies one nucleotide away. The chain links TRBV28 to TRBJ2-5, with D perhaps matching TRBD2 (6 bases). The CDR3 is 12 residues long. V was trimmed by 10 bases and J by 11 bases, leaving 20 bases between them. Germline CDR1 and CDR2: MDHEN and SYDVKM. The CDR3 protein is CATSILTGEQYF. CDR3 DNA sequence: TGTGCCACCTCGATTCTGACGGGGGAGCAGTACTTC.

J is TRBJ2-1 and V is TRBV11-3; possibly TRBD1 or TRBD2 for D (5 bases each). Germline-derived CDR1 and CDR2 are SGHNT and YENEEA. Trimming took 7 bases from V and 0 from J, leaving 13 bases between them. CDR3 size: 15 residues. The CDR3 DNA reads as TGTGCCAGCACCCGGAAGGGGAGCTCCTACAATGAGCAGTTCTTC. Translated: CASTRKGSSYNEQFF.

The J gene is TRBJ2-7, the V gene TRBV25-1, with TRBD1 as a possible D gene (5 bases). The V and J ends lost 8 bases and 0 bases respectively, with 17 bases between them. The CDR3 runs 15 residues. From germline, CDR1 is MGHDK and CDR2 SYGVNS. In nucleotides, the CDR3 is TGTGCCAGCCCCCGACAGCGACGTGGCTCCTACGAGCAGTACTTC. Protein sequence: CASPRQRRGSYEQYF.